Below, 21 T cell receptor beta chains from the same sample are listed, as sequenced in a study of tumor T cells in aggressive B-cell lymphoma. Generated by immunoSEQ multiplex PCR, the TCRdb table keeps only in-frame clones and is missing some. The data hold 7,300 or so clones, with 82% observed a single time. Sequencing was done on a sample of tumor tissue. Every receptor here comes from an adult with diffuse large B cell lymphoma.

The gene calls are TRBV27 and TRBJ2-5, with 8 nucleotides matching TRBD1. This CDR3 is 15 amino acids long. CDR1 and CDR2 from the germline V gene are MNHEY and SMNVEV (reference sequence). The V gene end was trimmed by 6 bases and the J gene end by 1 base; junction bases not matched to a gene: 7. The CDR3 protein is CASSDRGMGQETQYF. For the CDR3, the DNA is TGTGCCAGCAGCGACAGGGGAATGGGCCAAGAGACCCAGTACTTC.

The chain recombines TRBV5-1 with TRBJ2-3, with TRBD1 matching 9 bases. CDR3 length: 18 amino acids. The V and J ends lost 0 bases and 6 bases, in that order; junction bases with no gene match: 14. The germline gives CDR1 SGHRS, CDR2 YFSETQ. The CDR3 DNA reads TGCGCCAGCAGCTTGGCTTTCACGGGACAGGGAAGTCGGGATACGCAGTATTTT. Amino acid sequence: CASSLAFTGQGSRDTQYF.

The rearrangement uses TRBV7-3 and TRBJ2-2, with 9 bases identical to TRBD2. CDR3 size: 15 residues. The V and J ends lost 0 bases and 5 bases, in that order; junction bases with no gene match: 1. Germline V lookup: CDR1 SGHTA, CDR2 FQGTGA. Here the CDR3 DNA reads TGTGCCAGCAGCTTAACGAGCGGGGGGACCGGGGAGCTGTTTTTT. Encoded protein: CASSLTSGGTGELFF.

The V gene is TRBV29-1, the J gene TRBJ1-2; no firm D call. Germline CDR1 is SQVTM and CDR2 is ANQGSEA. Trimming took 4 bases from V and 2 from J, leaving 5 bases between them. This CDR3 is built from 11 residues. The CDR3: CSVVQNYGYTF. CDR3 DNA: TGCAGCGTTGTACAGAACTATGGCTACACCTTC. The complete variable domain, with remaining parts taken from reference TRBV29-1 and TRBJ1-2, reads SAVISQKPSRDICQRGTSLTIQCQVDSQVTMMFWYRQQPGQSLTLIATANQGSEATYESGFVIDKFPISRPNLTFSTLTVSNMSPEDSSIYLCSVVQNYGYTFGSGTRLTVV.

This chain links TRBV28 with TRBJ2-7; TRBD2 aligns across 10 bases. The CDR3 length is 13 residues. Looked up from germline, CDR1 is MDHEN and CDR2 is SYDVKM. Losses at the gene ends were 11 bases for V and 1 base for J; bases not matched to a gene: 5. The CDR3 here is CASKREGSYEQYF. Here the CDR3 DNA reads TGTGCCTCAAAGCGGGAGGGGTCCTACGAGCAGTACTTC.

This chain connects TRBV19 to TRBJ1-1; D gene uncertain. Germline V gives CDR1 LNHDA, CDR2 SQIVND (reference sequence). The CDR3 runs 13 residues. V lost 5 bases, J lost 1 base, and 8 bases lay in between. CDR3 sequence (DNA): TGTGCCAGTAGTGGGAGTCCGAACACTGAAGCTTTCTTT. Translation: CASSGSPNTEAFF.

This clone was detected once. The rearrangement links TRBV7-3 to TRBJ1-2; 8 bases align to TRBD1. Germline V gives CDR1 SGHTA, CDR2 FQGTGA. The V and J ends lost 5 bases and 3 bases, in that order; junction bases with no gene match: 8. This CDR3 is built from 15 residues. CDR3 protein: CASSVSGGADYGYTF. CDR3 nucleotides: TGTGCCAGCAGCGTTTCAGGGGGCGCGGACTATGGCTACACCTTC.

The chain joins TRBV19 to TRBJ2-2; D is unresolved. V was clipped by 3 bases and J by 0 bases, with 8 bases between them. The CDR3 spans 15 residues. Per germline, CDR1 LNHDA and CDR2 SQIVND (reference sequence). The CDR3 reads CASSIGTANTGELFF. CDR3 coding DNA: TGTGCCAGTAGTATTGGCACAGCGAACACCGGGGAGCTGTTTTTT.

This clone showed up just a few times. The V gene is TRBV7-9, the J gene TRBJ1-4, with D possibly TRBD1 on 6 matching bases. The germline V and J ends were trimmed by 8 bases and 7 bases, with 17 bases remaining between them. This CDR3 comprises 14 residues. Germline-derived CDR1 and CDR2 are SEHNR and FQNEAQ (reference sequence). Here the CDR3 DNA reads TGTGCCAGCGGGGACGTGGGGGCGAGTGAAAAACTGTTTTTT. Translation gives CASGDVGASEKLFF.

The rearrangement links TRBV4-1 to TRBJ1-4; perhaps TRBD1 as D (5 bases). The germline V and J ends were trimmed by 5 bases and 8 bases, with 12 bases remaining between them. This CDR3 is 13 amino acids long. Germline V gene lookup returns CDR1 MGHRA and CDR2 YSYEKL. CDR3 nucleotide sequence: TGCGCCAGCAGCGGACTGGGGGGGGAAAAACTGTTTTTT. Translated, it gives CASSGLGGEKLFF.

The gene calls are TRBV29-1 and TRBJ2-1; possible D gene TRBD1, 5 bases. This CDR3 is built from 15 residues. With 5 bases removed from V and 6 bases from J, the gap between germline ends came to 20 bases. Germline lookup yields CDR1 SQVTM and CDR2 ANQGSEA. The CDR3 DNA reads TGCAGCGTTTTTATTGGGGCCACAATCATCAATGAGCAGTTCTTC. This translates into CSVFIGATIINEQFF.

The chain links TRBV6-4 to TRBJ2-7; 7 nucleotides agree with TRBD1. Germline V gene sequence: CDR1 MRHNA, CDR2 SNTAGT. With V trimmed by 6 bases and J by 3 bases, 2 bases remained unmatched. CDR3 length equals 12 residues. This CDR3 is CASRRDSYEQYV. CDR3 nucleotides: TGTGCCAGCAGAAGGGACAGCTACGAGCAGTACGTC.

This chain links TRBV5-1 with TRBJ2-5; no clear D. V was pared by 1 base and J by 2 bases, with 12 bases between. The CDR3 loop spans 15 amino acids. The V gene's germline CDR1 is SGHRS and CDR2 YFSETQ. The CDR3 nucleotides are TGCGCCAGCAGCTTGACCCTAGGTTCACAAGAGACCCAGTACTTC. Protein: CASSLTLGSQETQYF.

The CDR3 DNA follows: TGTGCCAGCAGCCAAGTGGGACTAGCGGGAGGGCCCCACACCGGGGAGCTGTTTTTT. Translation: CASSQVGLAGGPHTGELFF. The chain recombines TRBV14 with TRBJ2-2, with 16 bases aligning to TRBD2. Germline assignment: CDR1 SGHDN and CDR2 FVKESK. The CDR3 contains 19 residues. V was pared by 1 base and J by 3 bases, with 5 bases of the junction left unmatched.

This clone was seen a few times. The CDR3 DNA sequence: TGTGCCAGCAGCTTCGGGACAGGGAAAGGAGATACGCAGTATTTT. Encoded protein: CASSFGTGKGDTQYF. The J gene is TRBJ2-3, the V gene TRBV11-3; TRBD1 aligns across 9 bases. CDR1 is SGHNT, CDR2 YENEEA, per germline. V trimming: 3 bases; J trimming: 5 bases; junction bases outside the gene matches: 6. The CDR3 has 15 amino acids.

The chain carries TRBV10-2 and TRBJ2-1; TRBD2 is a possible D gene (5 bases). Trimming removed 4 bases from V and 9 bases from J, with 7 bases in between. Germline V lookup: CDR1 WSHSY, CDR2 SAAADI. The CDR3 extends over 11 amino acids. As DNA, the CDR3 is TGCGCCAGCAGTGTAGCGCCTGAGCAGTTCTTC. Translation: CASSVAPEQFF.

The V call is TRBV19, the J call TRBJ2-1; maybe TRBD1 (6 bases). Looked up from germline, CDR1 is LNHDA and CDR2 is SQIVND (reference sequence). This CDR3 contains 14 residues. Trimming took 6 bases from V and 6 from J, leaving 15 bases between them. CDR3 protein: CASREAGDLNEQFF. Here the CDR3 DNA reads TGTGCCAGTAGGGAGGCAGGGGATCTCAATGAGCAGTTCTTC.

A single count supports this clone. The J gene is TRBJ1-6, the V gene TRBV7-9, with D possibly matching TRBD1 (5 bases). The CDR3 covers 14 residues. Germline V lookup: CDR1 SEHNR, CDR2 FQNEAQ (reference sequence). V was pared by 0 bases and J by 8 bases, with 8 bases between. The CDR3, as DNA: TGTGCCAGCAGCTTAGCAGGGGCAGATTCACCCCTCCACTTT. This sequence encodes CASSLAGADSPLHF. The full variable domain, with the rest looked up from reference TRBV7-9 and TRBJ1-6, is DTGVSQNPRHKITKRGQNVTFRCDPISEHNRLYWYRQTLGQGPEFLTYFQNEAQLEKSRLLSDRFSAERPKGSFSTLEIQRTEQGDSAMYLCASSLAGADSPLHFGNGTRLTVT.

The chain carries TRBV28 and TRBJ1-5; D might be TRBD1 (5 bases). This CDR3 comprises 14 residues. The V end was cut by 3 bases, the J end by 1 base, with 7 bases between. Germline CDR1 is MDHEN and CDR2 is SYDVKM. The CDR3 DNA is TGTGCCAGCAGTTTGGGGGGGAGCAATCAGCCCCAGCATTTT. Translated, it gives CASSLGGSNQPQHF.

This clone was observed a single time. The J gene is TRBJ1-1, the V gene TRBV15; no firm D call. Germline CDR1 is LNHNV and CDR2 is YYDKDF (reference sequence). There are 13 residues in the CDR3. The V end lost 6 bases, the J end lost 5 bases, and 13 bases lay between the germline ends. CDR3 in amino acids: CATSWSTRTEAFF. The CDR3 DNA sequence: TGTGCCACCAGTTGGTCGACCAGGACTGAAGCTTTCTTT.

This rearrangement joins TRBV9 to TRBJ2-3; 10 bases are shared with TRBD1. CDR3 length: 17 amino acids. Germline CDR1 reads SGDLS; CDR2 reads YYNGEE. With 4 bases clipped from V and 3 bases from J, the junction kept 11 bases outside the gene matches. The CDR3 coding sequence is TGTGCCAGCAGCTTCCGACAGGGGGCTATCGGGACAGATACGCAGTATTTT. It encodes CASSFRQGAIGTDTQYF.